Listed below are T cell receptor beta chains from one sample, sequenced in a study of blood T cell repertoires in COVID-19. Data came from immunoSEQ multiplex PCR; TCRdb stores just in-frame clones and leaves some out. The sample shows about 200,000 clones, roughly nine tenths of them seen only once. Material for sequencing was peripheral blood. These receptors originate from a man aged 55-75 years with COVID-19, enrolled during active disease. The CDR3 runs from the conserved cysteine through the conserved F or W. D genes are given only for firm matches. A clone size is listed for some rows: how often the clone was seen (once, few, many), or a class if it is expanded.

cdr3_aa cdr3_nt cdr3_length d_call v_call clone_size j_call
CATAGTSGSNEQYF TGTGCCACAGCCGGGACTAGCGGGAGTAACGAGCAGTACTTC 14 TRBD2 TRBV24-1 . TRBJ2-7
CASSESLRSYGYTF TGCGCCAGCAGTGAGTCGCTGAGATCCTATGGCTACACCTTC 14 . TRBV10-2 . TRBJ1-2
CASHPRGHLNQPQHF TGTGCCAGCCACCCCAGGGGACACCTCAATCAGCCCCAGCATTTT 15 . TRBV19 once TRBJ1-5
CASSLQGGSNSPLHF TGCGCCAGCAGCCTGCAGGGGGGAAGTAATTCACCCCTCCACTTT 15 TRBD1 TRBV4-3 . TRBJ1-6
CASSLGQGFTEAFF TGCGCCAGCAGCTTAGGACAGGGGTTTACTGAAGCTTTCTTT 14 TRBD1 TRBV5-1 . TRBJ1-1
CASSPRREAEAFF TGTGCCAGCAGCCCAAGGAGAGAGGCTGAAGCTTTCTTT 13 . TRBV12-3/TRBV12-4 . TRBJ1-1
CASSVSGQPTEAFF TGTGCCAGCAGCGTAAGTGGACAGCCCACTGAAGCTTTCTTT 14 . TRBV9 . TRBJ1-1
CASSLGGPPYEQYF TGTGCCAGCAGTTTGGGAGGGCCTCCCTACGAGCAGTACTTC 14 TRBD2 TRBV6-6 . TRBJ2-7
CASSWTGGNYGYTF TGTGCCAGCAGTTGGACAGGGGGAAACTATGGCTACACCTTC 14 TRBD1 TRBV6-5 . TRBJ1-2
CASSLYQGSNTEAFF TGCGCCAGCAGCTTGTACCAGGGGTCAAACACTGAAGCTTTCTTT 15 . TRBV5-1 few TRBJ1-1
CAWTGSGGDEKLFF TGTGCCTGGACAGGCTCGGGGGGGGATGAAAAACTGTTTTTT 14 . TRBV30 . TRBJ1-4
CASSLAGQKASEQFF TGCGCCAGCAGCTTGGCCGGACAGAAGGCAAGTGAGCAGTTCTTC 15 . TRBV5-1 . TRBJ2-1
CAWRDRGNYGYTF TGTGCCTGGAGGGACAGGGGGAACTATGGCTACACCTTC 13 TRBD1 TRBV30 . TRBJ1-2
CASSIAGQGVTEAFF TGTGCCAGTAGTATAGCGGGACAGGGGGTCACTGAAGCTTTCTTT 15 TRBD1 TRBV19 few TRBJ1-1
CASSLTDRGTEAFF TGTGCCAGCAGCTTAACCGACAGGGGTACTGAAGCTTTCTTT 14 TRBD1 TRBV7-3 . TRBJ1-1
CASSEGPAGAGNTGELFF TGTGCCAGCAGTGAAGGACCGGCGGGGGCAGGGAACACCGGGGAGCTGTTTTTT 18 . TRBV6-1 . TRBJ2-2
CASSRQGGDTQYF TGTGCCAGCAGCCGACAGGGGGGAGATACGCAGTATTTT 13 TRBD1 TRBV28 . TRBJ2-3
CASRDRDNQPQHF TGCGCCAGCAGGGACAGGGATAATCAGCCCCAGCATTTT 13 TRBD1 TRBV5-1 once TRBJ1-5
CASSYSKSGDTEAFF TGTGCCAGCAGTTACTCTAAGTCGGGGGACACTGAAGCTTTCTTT 15 . TRBV6-5 . TRBJ1-1
CASSHRVGEQYF TGTGCCAGCAGTCACAGGGTGGGGGAGCAGTACTTC 12 . TRBV13 . TRBJ2-7
CASSNGGGEKLFF TGTGCCAGCTCCAACGGGGGTGGAGAAAAACTGTTTTTT 13 . TRBV18 few TRBJ1-4
CASSTYRTGDYGYTF TGTGCCAGCAGCACCTATAGGACAGGGGACTATGGCTACACCTTC 15 TRBD1 TRBV7-2 . TRBJ1-2
CASSVAGGAYGYTF TGCGCCAGCAGCGTAGCGGGAGGGGCCTATGGCTACACCTTC 14 . TRBV5-1 once TRBJ1-2
CASSTGQSYEQYF TGTGCCAGCAGTACCGGACAGTCCTACGAGCAGTACTTC 13 . TRBV12-3/TRBV12-4 once TRBJ2-7
CASSPSGGSYNEQFF TGCGCCAGCAGCCCGAGCGGGGGTTCCTACAATGAGCAGTTCTTC 15 TRBD2 TRBV5-1 . TRBJ2-1
CASNEGRRNQPQHF TGTGCCAGCAACGAAGGACGGAGGAATCAGCCCCAGCATTTT 14 . TRBV2 . TRBJ1-5
CASSVDRNTEAFF TGTGCCAGCTCCGTAGACAGGAACACTGAAGCTTTCTTT 13 . TRBV18 . TRBJ1-1
CASSLGQGGYEQYF TGTGCCAGCAGCTTGGGGCAGGGGGGATACGAGCAGTACTTC 14 . TRBV5-6 . TRBJ2-7
CASSPVFSDSLGYTF TGTGCCAGCAGCCCAGTGTTCTCGGACAGTCTTGGCTACACCTTC 15 . TRBV3-1/TRBV3-2 . TRBJ1-2
CASSPSRLTDTQYF TGTGCCAGCAGCCCATCGCGACTGACAGATACGCAGTATTTT 14 . TRBV9 . TRBJ2-3
CASSPQSSAYSNEQFF TGTGCCAGCTCACCACAGTCTAGCGCCTACTCAAATGAGCAGTTCTTC 16 . TRBV18 . TRBJ2-1
CASSLMDRGDGYTF TGTGCCAGCAGCTTAATGGACAGGGGTGACGGCTACACCTTC 14 TRBD1 TRBV7-9 . TRBJ1-2
CASSWGLRGLYEQYF TGTGCCAGTAGTTGGGGGCTAAGGGGCCTATACGAGCAGTACTTC 15 . TRBV19 . TRBJ2-7
CASSLRDRGVDEQFF TGCGCCAGCAGCCTCCGGGACAGGGGTGTGGATGAGCAGTTCTTC 15 TRBD1 TRBV4-1 . TRBJ2-1
CASSRQIDYNEQFF TGTGCCAGCAGCCGACAGATCGACTACAATGAGCAGTTCTTC 14 . TRBV3-1/TRBV3-2 few TRBJ2-1
CASSRTGTPIIPNYGYTF TGTGCCAGCTCGCGTACCGGGACACCGATAATTCCTAACTATGGCTACACCTTC 18 . TRBV18 . TRBJ1-2
CASSYRQGNSPLHF TGTGCCAGCAGTTACAGACAGGGAAATTCACCCCTCCACTTT 14 TRBD1 TRBV6-5 . TRBJ1-6